The source of this T cell receptor (beta chain) is a study of blood T cell repertoires in COVID-19. Trimming removed 0 bases from V and 7 bases from J, with 13 bases in between. Germline loops: CDR1 SNHLY, CDR2 FYNNEI. The CDR3 consists of 15 residues. Original processing methods: Cell counts per sample came from amplifying reference gene primers. Sequenced by immunoSEQ multiplex PCR; TCRdb stores in-frame clones only, minus some. That table is the source of V, J and clone size, and D and trimming were worked out from the DNA. The sample yields 160,000 or so clones, about 80% seen once. The chain carries TRBV2 and TRBJ1-5, with D uncertain. The TCR was taken from a woman aged 60-75 years who had recovered from COVID-19. Sequencing was done on a sample of PBMCs or T cells enriched from blood (not recorded which). The CDR3: CASSEARGANQPQHF. In nucleotides, the CDR3 is TGTGCCAGCAGTGAAGCTCGGGGAGCCAACCAGCCCCAGCATTTT.